These 5 T cell receptor beta chains originate from one sample sequenced in a study of blood T cells in healthy people across ages. Primed by a sample-barcoded 5' primer and a J-beta primer mix, a second PCR proceeded for 7 to 11 cycles. In TCRdb, the 5' RACE reads were re-called with MiXCR into one record per CDR3 protein. The sample lists some 1.5 million distinct CDR3 sequences, 35% to 45% occurring once. The specimen was blood. These receptors all come from a young woman in good health.

This clonotype has only one observation. This chain uses TRBV29-1 with TRBJ1-2; unclear D gene. V was pared by 0 bases and J by 2 bases, with 13 bases between. In germline, CDR1 is SQVTM, CDR2 ANQGSEA. The CDR3 spans 15 residues. CDR3 protein: CSVEDLRVGNYGYTF. Written as DNA, the CDR3 is TGCAGCGTTGAAGATTTGAGGGTGGGAAACTATGGCTACACCTTC.

This clonotype was recorded a few times. The chain uses TRBV10-3 and TRBJ2-1, with a possible D match to TRBD2 (6 bases). Germline V gives CDR1 ENHRY, CDR2 SYGVKD. The ends were cut back, 4 bases at V and 7 bases at J, with 14 bases in the middle. The length of the CDR3 is 14 residues. CDR3 bases: TGTGCCATCAGTGGATCTAGCGTAATGAATGAGCAGTTCTTC. Translating it yields CAISGSSVMNEQFF.

The V and J genes are TRBV20-1 and TRBJ1-2; D is ambiguous. The germline V gene encodes CDR1 DFQATT and CDR2 SNEGSKA (reference sequence). The CDR3 extends over 12 amino acids. With 3 bases removed from V and 3 bases from J, the gap between germline ends came to 8 bases. The CDR3 nucleotides read TGCAGTGCTAGTTCCACTTACTATGGCTACACCTTC. Translating gives CSASSTYYGYTF.

V gene TRBV13 combines with J gene TRBJ2-1, with 9 nucleotides matching TRBD1. Per the germline V gene, CDR1 is PRHDT and CDR2 is FYEKMQ (reference sequence). This CDR3 is 18 amino acids long. Unmatched junction bases numbered 16, after V lost 5 bases and J lost 5 bases. CDR3 sequence (DNA): TGTGCCAGCAGCCCCCGGGACAGGGCCGCCGGTGAGAACAATGAGCAGTTCTTC. Translating gives CASSPRDRAAGENNEQFF.

The rearrangement links TRBV5-5 to TRBJ1-1; D uncertain. V was pared by 0 bases and J by 6 bases, with 6 bases between. The CDR3 loop spans 12 amino acids. CDR1 is SGHKS and CDR2 is YYEKEE in the germline V gene (reference sequence). CDR3 nucleotide sequence: TGTGCCAGCAGCTTGGTTACGGCTGAAGCTTTCTTT. This codes for CASSLVTAEAFF.